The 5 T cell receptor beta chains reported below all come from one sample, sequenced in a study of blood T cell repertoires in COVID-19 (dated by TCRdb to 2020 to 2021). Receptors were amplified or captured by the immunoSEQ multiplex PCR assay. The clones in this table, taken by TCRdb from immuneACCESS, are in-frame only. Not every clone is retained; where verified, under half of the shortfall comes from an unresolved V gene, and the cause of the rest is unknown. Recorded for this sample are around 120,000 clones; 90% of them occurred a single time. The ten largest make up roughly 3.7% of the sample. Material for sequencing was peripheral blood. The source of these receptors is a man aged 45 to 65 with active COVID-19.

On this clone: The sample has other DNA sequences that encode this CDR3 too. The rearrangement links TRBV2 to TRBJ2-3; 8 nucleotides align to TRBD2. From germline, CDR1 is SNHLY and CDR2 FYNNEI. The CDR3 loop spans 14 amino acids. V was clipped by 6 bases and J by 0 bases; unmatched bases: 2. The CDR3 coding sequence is TGTGCCAGCAGGTTAGCGGGGAGCACAGATACGCAGTATTTT. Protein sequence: CASRLAGSTDTQYF.

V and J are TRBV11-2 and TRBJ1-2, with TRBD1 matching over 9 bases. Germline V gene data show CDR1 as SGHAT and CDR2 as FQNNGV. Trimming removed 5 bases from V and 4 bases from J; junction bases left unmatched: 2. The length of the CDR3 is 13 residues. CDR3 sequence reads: CASSADRGYGYTF. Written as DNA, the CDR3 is TGTGCCAGCAGCGCGGACAGGGGCTATGGCTACACCTTC.

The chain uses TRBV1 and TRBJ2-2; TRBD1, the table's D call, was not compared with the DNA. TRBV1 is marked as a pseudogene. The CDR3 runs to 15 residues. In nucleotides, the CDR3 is TGCACCAGCCAGGACAGGGTAAAGAGCACCGGGGAGCTGTTTTTT. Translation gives CTSQDRVKSTGELFF.

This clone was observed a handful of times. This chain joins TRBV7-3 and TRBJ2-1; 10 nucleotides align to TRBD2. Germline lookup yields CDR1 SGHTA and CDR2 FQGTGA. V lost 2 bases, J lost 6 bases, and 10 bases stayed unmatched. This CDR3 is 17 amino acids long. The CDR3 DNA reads TGTGCCAGCAGCTTACAACCTAGCGGGGGCCTCCTCAATGAGCAGTTCTTC. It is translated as CASSLQPSGGLLNEQFF.

CDR3 coding DNA: TGTGCCAGCAGCTCCCGGACTACCGATGAGCAGTTCTTC. Encoded protein: CASSSRTTDEQFF. V gene TRBV7-7 combines with J gene TRBJ2-1, with a weak D call TRBD2 (6 bases). The CDR3 runs 13 residues. V dropped 4 bases and J dropped 8 bases, with 12 bases sitting between them. Germline assignment: CDR1 SSHAT and CDR2 FNYEAQ (reference sequence).